Below, 30 T cell receptor beta chains from the same sample are listed, as sequenced in a study of cytomegalovirus exposure and HLA in healthy donors. Method: immunoSEQ multiplex PCR; TCRdb's copy keeps in-frame clones and lacks some. The data show about 160,000 clones, with about 90% seen just once and 4% to 4.5% held by the top ten. The sequenced sample consisted of PBMCs. These receptors all stem from a man aged 18 to 30 in good health and CMV-seropositive.

The genes are TRBV5-1 and TRBJ1-1; tentatively, D is TRBD1 (5 bases). The CDR3 runs 15 residues. The germline CDR1 and CDR2 sequences are SGHRS and YFSETQ. With 5 bases removed from V and 1 base from J, the gap between germline ends came to 15 bases. DNA of the CDR3: TGCGCCAGCAGGCGGACCTTTGGGGCGAACACTGAAGCTTTCTTT. Amino acids: CASRRTFGANTEAFF.

Of note for this clone: A junction end diverges from the germline sequence, so it may reflect a read error. The rearrangement joins TRBV9 to TRBJ2-1, with 9 bases identical to TRBD2. The CDR3 is made up of 15 amino acids. Germline CDR1 and CDR2: SGDLS and YYNGEE. In nucleotides, the CDR3 is TGTGCCAGCAGCGCCACCGGGACTAGCCCCAATGCACAGCTCTTC. This encodes CASSATGTSPNAQLF. Variable domain in full (rest from reference TRBV9 and TRBJ2-1): DSGVTQTPKHLITATGQRVTLRCSPRSGDLSVYWYQQSLDQGLQFLIQYYNGEERAKGNILERFSAQQFPDLHSELNLSSLELGDSALYFCASSATGTSPNAQLFGPGTRLTVL.

The rearrangement links TRBV5-1 to TRBJ2-2, with 8 nucleotides matching TRBD1. The CDR3 has 15 amino acids. The V and J ends lost 3 bases and 7 bases, in that order; junction bases with no gene match: 8. Germline assignment: CDR1 SGHRS and CDR2 YFSETQ. The CDR3 here is CASSSTGGSVGELFF. Here the CDR3 DNA reads TGCGCCAGCAGCTCAACAGGGGGATCTGTCGGGGAGCTGTTTTTT.

This clone was detected once. This chain connects TRBV19 to TRBJ1-1; TRBD1 agrees at 7 bases. CDR3 length: 14 residues. Germline V gene lookup returns CDR1 LNHDA and CDR2 SQIVND (reference sequence). Trimming took 7 bases from V and 0 from J; bases not matched to a gene: 5. CDR3 sequence reads: CASTLTGMNTEAFF. The CDR3, as DNA: TGTGCCAGTACCCTGACAGGGATGAACACTGAAGCTTTCTTT. The full variable domain, in which reference TRBV19 and TRBJ1-1 provide the parts outside the CDR3, is DGGITQSPKYLFRKEGQNVTLSCEQNLNHDAMYWYRQDPGQGLRLIYYSQIVNDFQKGDIAEGYSVSREKKESFPLTVTSAQKNPTAFYLCASTLTGMNTEAFFGQGTRLTVV.

The rearrangement joins TRBV5-1 to TRBJ2-1; D unresolved. V was cut by 0 bases and J by 5 bases, with 15 bases left in between. This CDR3 has 16 amino acids. Germline V gene sequence: CDR1 SGHRS, CDR2 YFSETQ. CDR3 nucleotide sequence: TGCGCCAGCAGCTTGGCCCGAGACCCTCGGGACAATGAGCAGTTCTTC. Protein product: CASSLARDPRDNEQFF.

The chain couples TRBV5-4 to TRBJ1-2; the match to TRBD1 covers 9 bases. Germline V gene sequence: CDR1 SGHNT, CDR2 YYREEE (reference sequence). J lost 6 bases, V lost 3 bases, and 3 bases had no gene match. This CDR3 is built from 13 residues. The CDR3 DNA is TGTGCCAGCAGCTCAGGACAGGGGCATGGCTACACCTTC. Its translation is CASSSGQGHGYTF.

This clone came up once. This rearrangement joins TRBV19 to TRBJ1-2; 11 positions agree with TRBD1. With 4 bases clipped from V and 3 bases from J, the junction kept 4 bases outside the gene matches. The CDR3 sequence is 15 residues long. Germline lookup yields CDR1 LNHDA and CDR2 SQIVND (reference sequence). CDR3 protein: CASSTRDRGDYGYTF. The CDR3 coding sequence is TGTGCCAGTAGTACGAGGGACAGGGGGGACTATGGCTACACCTTC.

The V call is TRBV30, the J call TRBJ1-2; 8 nucleotides line up with TRBD1. Trimming at V came to 4 bases and at J to 8 bases, leaving 6 bases not matched to a gene. The germline V gene encodes CDR1 GTSNPN and CDR2 SVGIG (reference sequence). This CDR3 contains 12 residues. The DNA for the CDR3 is TGTGCCTGGAACAGGGGGGATGAAGGCTACACCTTC. This sequence encodes CAWNRGDEGYTF.

This clone is a singleton in its sample. This chain uses TRBV7-2 with TRBJ2-1, with 10 bases fitting TRBD2. This CDR3 has 15 amino acids. CDR1 is SGHTA and CDR2 is FQGNSA in the germline V gene. Trimming took 3 bases from V and 7 from J; bases not matched to a gene: 6. CDR3 amino acids: CASSFSGRIVNEQFF. DNA for the CDR3: TGTGCCAGCAGCTTTAGCGGGAGGATCGTAAATGAGCAGTTCTTC.

The rearrangement joins TRBV27 to TRBJ2-3; D might be TRBD1 (6 bases). The CDR3 length is 15 residues. CDR1 is MNHEY, CDR2 SMNVEV, per germline (reference sequence). Trimming shortened V by 2 bases and J by 2 bases, and 11 bases separated the two germline ends. As DNA, the CDR3 is TGTGCCAGCAGTTTAAGGGCAGGGGACACAGATACGCAGTATTTT. Encoded protein: CASSLRAGDTDTQYF.

The chain has TRBV4-1 and TRBJ2-3; no firm D call. The V end lost 2 bases, the J end lost 2 bases, and 11 bases lay between the germline ends. The CDR3 is made up of 15 amino acids. Germline V lookup: CDR1 MGHRA, CDR2 YSYEKL. CDR3 in DNA: TGCGCCAGCAGCCAAATGACGGAGATCACAGATACGCAGTATTTT. Its translation is CASSQMTEITDTQYF.

J is TRBJ1-2 and V is TRBV7-9; 8 nucleotides match TRBD1. The trim removed 5 bases at V and 5 bases at J, leaving 10 bases unmatched. Per the germline V gene, CDR1 is SEHNR and CDR2 is FQNEAQ (reference sequence). CDR3 length: 15 amino acids. CDR3 region: CASSTNRDRRYGYTF. The CDR3 region has the DNA TGTGCCAGCAGCACCAACCGGGACAGGAGATATGGCTACACCTTC.

The chain carries TRBV14 and TRBJ1-2; possibly TRBD1 for D (5 bases). V dropped 1 base and J dropped 6 bases, with 9 bases sitting between them. The germline V gene encodes CDR1 SGHDN and CDR2 FVKESK. CDR3 length equals 13 residues. The CDR3 protein is CASSQVRVDGYTF. In nucleotides, the CDR3 is TGTGCCAGCAGCCAAGTCAGGGTGGATGGCTACACCTTC.

Only one count was recorded for this clone. The CDR3 DNA follows: TGTGCCAGCAGCTTAGTACTAGTCGGTGAGCAGTTCTTC. It is translated as CASSLVLVGEQFF. V usage is TRBV7-9 and J usage is TRBJ2-1; D may be TRBD2 (5 bases). The V end was cut by 1 base, the J end by 9 bases, with 10 bases between. Germline V lookup: CDR1 SEHNR, CDR2 FQNEAQ (reference sequence). The CDR3 is 13 amino acids.

CDR3 sequence (DNA): TGCGCCAGCAGCCAATCTAGCGGGAGTCCCTACGAGCAGTACTTC. Its protein is CASSQSSGSPYEQYF. The chain employs TRBV4-1 and TRBJ2-7, with 10 nucleotides matching TRBD2. This CDR3 contains 15 residues. With V trimmed by 2 bases and J by 2 bases, 3 bases remained unmatched. Germline V gene lookup returns CDR1 MGHRA and CDR2 YSYEKL.

This sequence joins TRBV9 and TRBJ2-6; 7 bases fit TRBD2. The ends lost 4 bases at V and 2 bases at J; junction bases unmatched: 6. The CDR3 totals 16 residues. CDR1 is SGDLS and CDR2 is YYNGEE in the germline V gene. Here the CDR3 reads CASSPSGTPGANVLTF. The DNA of the CDR3 is TGTGCCAGCAGCCCCAGCGGGACTCCTGGGGCCAACGTCCTGACTTTC.

The rearrangement joins TRBV27 to TRBJ2-3; maybe TRBD2 (6 bases). The CDR3 extends over 13 amino acids. Germline CDR1 reads MNHEY; CDR2 reads SMNVEV (reference sequence). V was clipped by 6 bases and J by 9 bases, with 16 bases between them. CDR3 region: CASSYNQGGTQYF. The CDR3 nucleotides are TGTGCCAGCAGCTACAACCAGGGAGGCACGCAGTATTTT.

V and J are TRBV27 and TRBJ1-5, with 7 bases lining up with TRBD1. The J segment lost 11 bases and the V segment lost 4 bases, leaving 5 bases of the junction unmatched. Germline V gives CDR1 MNHEY, CDR2 SMNVEV (reference sequence). This CDR3 contains 12 residues. The CDR3 reads CASSSSRGSQHF. In DNA, the CDR3 is TGTGCCAGCAGTTCTTCCAGGGGGTCCCAGCATTTT.

This chain joins TRBV9 and TRBJ2-1; TRBD2 is a possible D gene (6 bases). The CDR3 is made up of 18 amino acids. Germline V gene lookup returns CDR1 SGDLS and CDR2 YYNGEE. The V end was cut by 0 bases, the J end by 8 bases, with 24 bases between. CDR3 loop: CASSVVPSGRGEHYEQFF. The CDR3 region has the DNA TGTGCCAGCAGCGTAGTCCCCTCAGGGCGGGGCGAACATTATGAGCAGTTCTTC.

The chain is built from TRBV7-9 and TRBJ1-1; 7 nucleotides match TRBD1. The CDR3 contains 16 residues. In germline, CDR1 is SEHNR, CDR2 FQNEAQ (reference sequence). Unmatched junction bases numbered 6, after V lost 2 bases and J lost 0 bases. Here the CDR3 reads CASSLSSGQLNTEAFF. In DNA, the CDR3 is TGTGCCAGCAGCTTAAGCTCGGGACAGCTGAACACTGAAGCTTTCTTT.

The gene calls are TRBV28 and TRBJ1-4; D is possibly TRBD1 (6 bases). In germline, CDR1 is MDHEN, CDR2 SYDVKM. V lost 7 bases and J 0 bases, leaving 18 bases between the germline ends. This CDR3 is built from 17 residues. In DNA, the CDR3 is TGTGCCAGCACCACGCGGAGGGGGGGGCCAACTAATGAAAAACTGTTTTTT. Translated, it gives CASTTRRGGPTNEKLFF.

V is TRBV5-1 and J is TRBJ1-2; tentative D call: TRBD1 (5 bases). CDR1 is SGHRS and CDR2 is YFSETQ in the germline V gene. V was trimmed by 0 bases and J by 6 bases, leaving 18 bases between them. The CDR3 is 16 residues long. This CDR3 is CASSLEPGLRTNGYTF. For the CDR3, the DNA is TGCGCCAGCAGCTTGGAACCGGGACTCCGAACGAATGGCTACACCTTC.

The genes are TRBV7-9 and TRBJ2-7; D possibly corresponds to TRBD2 (8 bases). V lost 0 bases to trimming and J lost 2 bases, with 17 bases between them. Germline assignment: CDR1 SEHNR and CDR2 FQNEAQ (reference sequence). The CDR3 length is 17 residues. CDR3 in DNA: TGTGCCAGCAGCTTAGCTCCGGGGGGGACAGCTACCTACGAGCAGTACTTC. This gives the protein CASSLAPGGTATYEQYF.

This clone has just a few counts. The rearrangement links TRBV28 to TRBJ2-4; tentative D call: TRBD2 (5 bases). Per germline, CDR1 MDHEN and CDR2 SYDVKM. V shed 8 bases and J shed 8 bases, with 7 bases lying between them. This CDR3 spans 10 amino acids. The CDR3 bases are TGTGCCAGCGAGGGAGACATTCAGTACTTC. Translation: CASEGDIQYF.

The chain links TRBV7-2 to TRBJ2-2, with 10 bases matching TRBD1. The CDR3 covers 14 residues. The germline V gene encodes CDR1 SGHTA and CDR2 FQGNSA. Losses at the gene ends were 5 bases for V and 5 bases for J; bases not matched to a gene: 2. The CDR3 coding sequence is TGTGCCAGCAGCATGGGACAGGGGACCGGGGAGCTGTTTTTT. Protein product: CASSMGQGTGELFF.

V is TRBV4-1 and J is TRBJ2-1, with D hard to call. CDR3 length equals 10 residues. V was trimmed by 9 bases and J by 9 bases, leaving 9 bases between them. The germline gives CDR1 MGHRA, CDR2 YSYEKL. The CDR3 is CASSLSEQFF. The CDR3 coding sequence is TGCGCCAGTTCCCTGAGTGAGCAGTTCTTC.

The V and J genes are TRBV5-3 and TRBJ1-2; 12 positions match TRBD1. TRBV5-3 is reported as an ORF; its role is uncertain. This CDR3 comprises 17 residues. After removal of 1 base from V and 8 bases from J, the junction contained 12 bases not matched to a gene. DNA for the CDR3: TGTGCCAGAAGCTTGTTGTTGGGGACAGGGGGCCCAAAGGGCTACACCTTC. Its translation: CARSLLLGTGGPKGYTF.

The chain has TRBV5-1 and TRBJ2-1; TRBD2 agrees at 7 bases. The CDR3 consists of 14 residues. The germline gives CDR1 SGHRS, CDR2 YFSETQ. The junction had 4 bases not matched to a gene; V was cut back by 1 base and J by 6 bases. CDR3 nucleotides: TGCGCCAGCAGCTTGAATGGGAGGGGCAATGAGCAGTTCTTC. As protein: CASSLNGRGNEQFF.

The J gene is TRBJ1-5, the V gene TRBV10-2; 7 bases align to TRBD1. The CDR3 is 15 residues long. V shed 6 bases and J 1 base; nucleotides not matched to a gene: 6. The germline gives CDR1 WSHSY, CDR2 SAAADI. CDR3 DNA: TGCGCCAGCAGGCCCGGGACAGAAAGCAATCAGCCCCAGCATTTT. It yields the protein CASRPGTESNQPQHF.

The chain is built from TRBV7-8 and TRBJ2-3, with TRBD2 matching 9 bases. The V gene end was trimmed by 5 bases and the J gene end by 1 base; junction bases not matched to a gene: 10. Germline loops: CDR1 SGHVS, CDR2 FQNEAQ. The CDR3 runs 17 residues. As DNA, the CDR3 is TGTGCCAGCAGCACACAGCTATGGACTAGCGGCACAGATACGCAGTATTTT. Its translation is CASSTQLWTSGTDTQYF.